These T cell receptor beta chains were read from a single sample in a study of blood T cell repertoires in COVID-19. Only in-frame clones appear in the TCRdb table, and some are missing; sequencing was by immunoSEQ multiplex PCR. In the table there are 250,000 to 350,000 clones, roughly 90% of which are singletons. Sequences were obtained from peripheral blood. These receptors came from a woman aged 50 to 60 with active or convalescent COVID-19. Each CDR3 is given with its conserved first and last residue. D genes are given only for firm matches. Where a row states a size, it is once, few, many or the class of an expanded clone; other rows omit it.

size,V,length,J,D,DNA,CDR3
-,TRBV7-2,18,TRBJ2-1,TRBD2,TGTGCCAGCAGCTTAGCGCGGACTAGCGGGACGGCGGGGAATGAGCAGTTCTTC,CASSLARTSGTAGNEQFF
-,TRBV10-1,16,TRBJ2-7,TRBD1,TGCGCCAGCAGTGAATTGTGGGACAGGGGTCGGTACGAGCAGTACTTC,CASSELWDRGRYEQYF
few,TRBV5-1,17,TRBJ1-1,TRBD1,TGCGCCAGCAGCTCATCCCCCGCCGGGACAGGGAACACTGAAGCTTTCTTT,CASSSSPAGTGNTEAFF
few,TRBV6-5,13,TRBJ1-1,TRBD1,TGTGCCAGCAGTCGACAGGGGAACACTGAAGCTTTCTTT,CASSRQGNTEAFF
-,TRBV3-1/TRBV3-2,14,TRBJ2-3,TRBD1,TGTGCCAGCAGCCTTGGGACAGGGGGCAATACGCAGTATTTT,CASSLGTGGNTQYF
-,TRBV9,13,TRBJ1-2,-,TGTGCCAGCAGCGTAGAAGTCGCGGGGGGCTACACCTTC,CASSVEVAGGYTF
few,TRBV29-1,11,TRBJ1-1,-,TGCAGCGCCAGTGGGAACACTGAAGCTTTCTTT,CSASGNTEAFF
-,TRBV6-1,14,TRBJ1-4,TRBD1,TGTGCCAGCAGTGAACGACAGGGTGTTGAAAAACTGTTTTTT,CASSERQGVEKLFF
-,TRBV7-9,14,TRBJ2-7,-,TGTGCCAGCAGCTCCTACAGGGCAACCAACGAGCAGTACTTC,CASSSYRATNEQYF
-,TRBV5-1,16,TRBJ2-7,-,TGCGCCAGCAGCTTGCACCAGATGGAGACTAGTCTCGAGCAGTACTTC,CASSLHQMETSLEQYF
-,TRBV11-1,13,TRBJ2-7,TRBD1,TGTGCCACCAAAGGACAGGGGGCCTACGAGCAGTACTTC,CATKGQGAYEQYF
once,TRBV28,15,TRBJ2-7,TRBD2,TGTGCCAGCAGTTCCGAGACTAGCGGGAAGGATGAGCAGTACTTC,CASSSETSGKDEQYF
-,TRBV6-2/TRBV6-3,16,TRBJ1-1,TRBD1,TGTGCCAGCAGACCTGACAGGGTTGGGATGTACACTGAAGCTTTCTTT,CASRPDRVGMYTEAFF
-,TRBV19,18,TRBJ1-5,TRBD1,TGTGCCAGTACCAAAACCCGGACAGGGGTCTATAGCAATCAGCCCCAGCATTTT,CASTKTRTGVYSNQPQHF
-,TRBV7-2,13,TRBJ1-5,TRBD1,TGTGCCAGCAGCTTGGGACAGGGTCAGCCCCAGCATTTT,CASSLGQGQPQHF
-,TRBV7-2,16,TRBJ2-7,TRBD2,TGTGCCAGCAGCTTAAGGGGTAGCGGGACTCGCAACGAGCAGTACTTC,CASSLRGSGTRNEQYF
-,TRBV19,14,TRBJ2-2,TRBD2,TGTGCCACCCGGGGACTAGCTCTTGCCGGGGAGCTGTTTTTT,CATRGLALAGELFF
-,TRBV7-2,15,TRBJ2-5,TRBD2,TGTGCCAGCAGCTTAGCGTCTACTAGCGGGAAGACCCAGTACTTC,CASSLASTSGKTQYF
-,TRBV18,13,TRBJ1-1,TRBD1,TGTGCCAGCTCAACGACAGGGGGCACTGAAGCTTTCTTT,CASSTTGGTEAFF
-,TRBV28,16,TRBJ2-7,TRBD2,TGTGCCAGCAGCTCGATCCACCTAGCGGGAGGCTACGAGCAGTACTTC,CASSSIHLAGGYEQYF
-,TRBV30,14,TRBJ1-5,-,TGTGCCTGGAGTCTAGGGAGGGGGAAGGAGCCCCAGCATTTT,CAWSLGRGKEPQHF
-,TRBV4-1,18,TRBJ1-1,TRBD1,TGCGCCAGCAGCCAAAGAAGGGACAGCGCGACTATGAACACTGAAGCTTTCTTT,CASSQRRDSATMNTEAFF
-,TRBV18,16,TRBJ2-3,TRBD1,TGTGCCAGCTCACCATCGGGACAGGATTCAACAGATACGCAGTATTTT,CASSPSGQDSTDTQYF
-,TRBV19,14,TRBJ1-1,TRBD1,TGTGCCAGTAGTATCCGACAGGGGAAGACTGAAGCTTTCTTT,CASSIRQGKTEAFF
-,TRBV19,21,TRBJ1-5,TRBD1,TGTGCCAGTAGTACCCGGCCCTCCCGGGACAGCTGGGAACAGGGGGATCAGCCCCAGCATTTT,CASSTRPSRDSWEQGDQPQHF
few,TRBV2,13,TRBJ1-5,-,TGTGCCAGCAGTGAAGACTTTAATCAGCCCCAGCATTTT,CASSEDFNQPQHF
-,TRBV19,16,TRBJ1-5,-,TGTGCCAGTAGTATTGGAGGGGGGGTGAGCAATCAGCCCCAGCATTTT,CASSIGGGVSNQPQHF
-,TRBV2,15,TRBJ2-2,-,TGTGCCAGCCTGAAGGTCACTTCTAGCACCGGGGAGCTGTTTTTT,CASLKVTSSTGELFF
-,TRBV28,14,TRBJ1-1,-,TGTGCCAGCAGTTCCGGACAGAGGAACACTGAAGCTTTCTTT,CASSSGQRNTEAFF
-,TRBV5-1,16,TRBJ2-3,TRBD2,TGCGCCAGCAGCTGGAACCTAGCGGGAGGCACAGATACGCAGTATTTT,CASSWNLAGGTDTQYF
-,TRBV4-1,13,TRBJ2-5,-,TGCGCCAGCAGCCAAGGCCCGGAAGAGACCCAGTACTTC,CASSQGPEETQYF
-,TRBV18,16,TRBJ2-3,TRBD2,TGTGCCAGCTCCCTAGGACTAGCGGGCAGCACAGATACGCAGTATTTT,CASSLGLAGSTDTQYF
-,TRBV12-3/TRBV12-4,12,TRBJ2-1,-,TGTGCCAGCAGATCTAACAGGGTAGGGCAGTTCTTC,CASRSNRVGQFF
-,TRBV6-2/TRBV6-3,15,TRBJ1-4,TRBD1,TGTGCCAGCAGTCCCCCCCGGGACAGGGGGCACGTGGGGCTTTTT,CASSPPRDRGHVGLF
-,TRBV10-3,14,TRBJ2-2,-,TGTGCCATAACAGATCAGGGGTACACCGGGGAGCTGTTTTTT,CAITDQGYTGELFF
-,TRBV28,15,TRBJ1-5,-,TGTGCCAGCAGTTTGTACGGGGGGGGCAATCAGCCCCAGCATTTT,CASSLYGGGNQPQHF
-,TRBV11-2,15,TRBJ1-1,-,TGTGCCAGCAGCTCCCAACAGGGTGGGTCCACTGAAGCTTTCTTT,CASSSQQGGSTEAFF
-,TRBV3-1/TRBV3-2,17,TRBJ2-2,TRBD2,TGTGCCAGCAGCCAAGGCCCCTTAGCGGGAGACGCCGGGGAGCTGTTTTTT,CASSQGPLAGDAGELFF
-,TRBV9,14,TRBJ1-2,TRBD1,TGTGCCAGCAGCCCTCGGTCGACAGGGGGTGGCTACACCTTC,CASSPRSTGGGYTF
-,TRBV27,15,TRBJ2-1,-,TGTGCCAGCAGCCCAGACAGGAACCTATACAATGAGCAGTTCTTC,CASSPDRNLYNEQFF
-,TRBV25-1,14,TRBJ2-5,-,TGTGCCAGCAGTGAACGGGTGGCCGGAGAGACCCAGTACTTC,CASSERVAGETQYF
-,TRBV29-1,12,TRBJ2-7,-,TGCAGCGTTGAAGTCAGCTCCTACGAGCAGTACTTC,CSVEVSSYEQYF
-,TRBV5-4,14,TRBJ2-7,-,TGTGCCAGCAGCCCCAGGCGGGTCGGAAACGAGCAGTACTTC,CASSPRRVGNEQYF
once,TRBV3-1/TRBV3-2,16,TRBJ2-2,TRBD1,TGTGCCAGCAGCCGGAAGACAGGGGCGGGTACCGGGGAGCTGTTTTTT,CASSRKTGAGTGELFF
-,TRBV18,14,TRBJ2-7,-,TGTGCCAGCTCACTACAGGATTCGGCGGCTGAGCAGTACTTC,CASSLQDSAAEQYF
-,TRBV27,19,TRBJ2-1,TRBD1,TGTGCCAGCAGTTTGGGCCCCGGTCCTAGGGGGCGAGGATACAATGAGCAGTTCTTC,CASSLGPGPRGRGYNEQFF
-,TRBV3-1/TRBV3-2,13,TRBJ2-3,-,TGTGCCAGCAGCTCTCAGGGTCCAGATACGCAGTATTTT,CASSSQGPDTQYF
-,TRBV7-9,13,TRBJ1-2,-,TGTGCCAGCAGCTTACCAGGGGACTATGGCTACACCTTC,CASSLPGDYGYTF
few,TRBV10-3,12,TRBJ2-5,-,TGTGCCATCTCCACAGGAGAAGAGACCCAGTACTTC,CAISTGEETQYF
once,TRBV28,19,TRBJ2-3,TRBD1,TGTGCCAGCAGTTTATACGGTCGCGTGGGGGACAGGGTCACAGATACGCAGTATTTT,CASSLYGRVGDRVTDTQYF
-,TRBV5-6,14,TRBJ2-1,TRBD1,TGTGCCAGCAGCTATTACAGGGGTGGAAATGAGCAGTTCTTC,CASSYYRGGNEQFF
-,TRBV5-1,14,TRBJ2-7,TRBD1,TGCGCCAGCAGGGGTGGGACAGGGGCCTACGAGCAGTACTTC,CASRGGTGAYEQYF
-,TRBV13,14,TRBJ2-7,-,TGTGCCAGCAGCTTACAGTCTGGTTTCTACGAGCAGTACTTC,CASSLQSGFYEQYF
-,TRBV6-5,14,TRBJ1-1,TRBD1,TGTGCCAGCAGTCGAGGGGGCTTTGGCACTGAAGCTTTCTTT,CASSRGGFGTEAFF
-,TRBV28,14,TRBJ2-7,-,TGTGCCAGCATCAAATACCCGGGGTCAGGCGAGCAGTACTTC,CASIKYPGSGEQYF
-,TRBV11-2,15,TRBJ2-1,-,TGTGCCAGCAGCTTAAGCAATAACCCCTACAATGAGCAGTTCTTC,CASSLSNNPYNEQFF
-,TRBV30,15,TRBJ2-1,-,TGTGCCTGGAAGAGAGCCGACAGGACGGACAATGAGCAGTTCTTC,CAWKRADRTDNEQFF
-,TRBV18,14,TRBJ2-7,TRBD1,TGTGCCAGCTCACCCGGACAGGAGGACTACGAGCAGTACTTC,CASSPGQEDYEQYF
-,TRBV18,16,TRBJ2-5,TRBD2,TGTGCCAGCTCACCCAGACTAGCCAGAGGACAAGAGACCCAGTACTTC,CASSPRLARGQETQYF
-,TRBV7-9,14,TRBJ1-4,-,TGTGCCAGCAGCCACAGGGATAATCATGAAAAACTGTTTTTT,CASSHRDNHEKLFF